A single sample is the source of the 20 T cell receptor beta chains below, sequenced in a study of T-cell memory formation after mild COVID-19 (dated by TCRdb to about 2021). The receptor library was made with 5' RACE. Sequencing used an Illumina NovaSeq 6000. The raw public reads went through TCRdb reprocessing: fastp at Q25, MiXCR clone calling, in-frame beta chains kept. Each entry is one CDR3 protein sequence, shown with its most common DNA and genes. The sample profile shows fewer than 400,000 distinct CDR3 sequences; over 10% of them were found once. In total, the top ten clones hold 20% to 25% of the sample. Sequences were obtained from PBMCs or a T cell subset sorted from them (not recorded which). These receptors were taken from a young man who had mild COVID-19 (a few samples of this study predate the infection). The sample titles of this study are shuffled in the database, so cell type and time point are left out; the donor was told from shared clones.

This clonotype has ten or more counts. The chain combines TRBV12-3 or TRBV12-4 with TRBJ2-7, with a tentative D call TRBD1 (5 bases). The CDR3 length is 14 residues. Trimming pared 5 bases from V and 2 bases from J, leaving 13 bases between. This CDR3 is CASSDQGLAYEQYF. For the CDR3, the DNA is TGTGCCAGCAGTGACCAGGGCCTCGCCTACGAGCAGTACTTC.

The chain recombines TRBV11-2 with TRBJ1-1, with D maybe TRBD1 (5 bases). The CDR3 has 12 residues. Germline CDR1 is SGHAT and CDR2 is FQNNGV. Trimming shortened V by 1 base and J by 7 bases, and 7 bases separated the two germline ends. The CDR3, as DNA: TGTGCCAGCAGCTTAGGTAGGGGTGAAGCTTTCTTT. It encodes CASSLGRGEAFF.

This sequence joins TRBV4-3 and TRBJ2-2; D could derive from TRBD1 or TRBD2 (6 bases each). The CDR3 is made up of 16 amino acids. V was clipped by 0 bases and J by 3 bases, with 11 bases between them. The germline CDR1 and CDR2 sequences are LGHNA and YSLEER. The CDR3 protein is CASSQETGAYTGELFF. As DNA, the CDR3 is TGCGCCAGCAGCCAAGAGACGGGGGCCTACACCGGGGAGCTGTTTTTT.

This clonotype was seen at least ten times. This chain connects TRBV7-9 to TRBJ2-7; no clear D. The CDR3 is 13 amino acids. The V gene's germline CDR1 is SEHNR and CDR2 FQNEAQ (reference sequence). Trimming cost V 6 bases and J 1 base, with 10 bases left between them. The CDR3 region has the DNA TGTGCCAGCAGTCAACCGGAATCCTACGAGCAGTACGTC. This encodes CASSQPESYEQYV.

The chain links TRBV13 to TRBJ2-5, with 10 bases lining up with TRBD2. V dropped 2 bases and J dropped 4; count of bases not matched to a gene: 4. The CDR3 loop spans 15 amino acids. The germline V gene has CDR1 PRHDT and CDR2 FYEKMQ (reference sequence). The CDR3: CASSLRQRGGETQYF. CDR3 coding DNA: TGTGCCAGCAGCTTACGCCAGCGGGGGGGAGAGACCCAGTACTTC.

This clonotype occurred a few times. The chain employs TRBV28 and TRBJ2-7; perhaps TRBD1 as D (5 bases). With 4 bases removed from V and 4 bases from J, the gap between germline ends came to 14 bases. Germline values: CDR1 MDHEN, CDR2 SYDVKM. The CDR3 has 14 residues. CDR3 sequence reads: CASSSPAGSYEQYV. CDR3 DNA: TGTGCCAGCAGTTCCCCTGCAGGGTCTTACGAGCAGTACGTC.

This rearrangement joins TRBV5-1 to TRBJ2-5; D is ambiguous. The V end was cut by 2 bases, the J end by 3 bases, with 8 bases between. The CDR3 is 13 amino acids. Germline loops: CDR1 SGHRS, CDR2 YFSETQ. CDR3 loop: CASSFTLKETQYF. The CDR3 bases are TGCGCCAGCAGCTTCACTTTAAAAGAGACCCAGTACTTC.

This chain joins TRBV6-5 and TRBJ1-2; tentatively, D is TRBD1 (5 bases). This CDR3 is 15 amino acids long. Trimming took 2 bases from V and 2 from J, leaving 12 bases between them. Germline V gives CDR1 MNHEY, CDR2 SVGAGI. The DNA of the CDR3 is TGTGCCAGCAGTTACGGTAGCGCAGGGAACTATGGCTACACCTTC. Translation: CASSYGSAGNYGYTF.

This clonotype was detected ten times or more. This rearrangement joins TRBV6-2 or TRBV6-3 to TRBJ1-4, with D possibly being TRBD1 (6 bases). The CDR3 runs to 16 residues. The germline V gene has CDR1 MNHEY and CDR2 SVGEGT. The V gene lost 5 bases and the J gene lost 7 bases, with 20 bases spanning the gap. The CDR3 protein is CASSPRRRTAPEKLFF. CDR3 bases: TGTGCCAGCAGTCCAAGACGTCGGACAGCACCTGAAAAACTGTTTTTT.

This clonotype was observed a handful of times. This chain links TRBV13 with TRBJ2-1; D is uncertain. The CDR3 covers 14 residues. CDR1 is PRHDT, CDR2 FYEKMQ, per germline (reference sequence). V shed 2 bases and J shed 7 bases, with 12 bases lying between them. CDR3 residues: CASSLSWPENEQFF. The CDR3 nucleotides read TGTGCCAGCAGCTTAAGTTGGCCCGAGAATGAGCAGTTCTTC.

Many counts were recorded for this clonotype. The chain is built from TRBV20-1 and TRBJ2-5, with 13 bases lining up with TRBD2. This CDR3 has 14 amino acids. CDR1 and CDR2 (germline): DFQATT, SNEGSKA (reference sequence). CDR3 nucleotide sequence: TGCAGCCCACCGGGGACTAGCGGGGAAGAGACCCAGTACTTC. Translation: CSPPGTSGEETQYF.

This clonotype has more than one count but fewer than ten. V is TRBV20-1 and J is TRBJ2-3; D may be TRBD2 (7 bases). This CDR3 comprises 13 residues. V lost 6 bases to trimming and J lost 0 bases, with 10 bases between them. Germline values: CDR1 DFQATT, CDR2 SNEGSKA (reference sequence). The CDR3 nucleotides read TGCAGTGCGGCGGGGGCTAGCACAGATACGCAGTATTTT. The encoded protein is CSAAGASTDTQYF.

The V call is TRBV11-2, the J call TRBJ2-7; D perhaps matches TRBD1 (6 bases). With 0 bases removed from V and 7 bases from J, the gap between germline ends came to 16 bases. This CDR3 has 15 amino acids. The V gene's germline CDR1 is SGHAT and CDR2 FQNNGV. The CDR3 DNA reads TGTGCCAGCAGCTTAGACCTTTTACAGGGCCTGGAGCAGTACTTC. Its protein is CASSLDLLQGLEQYF. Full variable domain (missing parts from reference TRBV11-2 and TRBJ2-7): EAGVAQSPRYKIIEKRQSVAFWCNPISGHATLYWYQQILGQGPKLLIQFQNNGVVDDSQLPKDRFSAERLKGVDSTLKIQPAKLEDSAVYLCASSLDLLQGLEQYFGPGTRLTVT.

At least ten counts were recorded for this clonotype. The CDR3 nucleotides read TGCGCCAGCAGCCAAGGCTCCAGGAACACAGATACGCAGTATTTT. This sequence encodes CASSQGSRNTDTQYF. The V call is TRBV4-3, the J call TRBJ2-3, with unresolved D. This CDR3 contains 15 residues. Germline values: CDR1 LGHNA, CDR2 YSLEER. V shed 1 base and J shed 2 bases, with 10 bases lying between them.

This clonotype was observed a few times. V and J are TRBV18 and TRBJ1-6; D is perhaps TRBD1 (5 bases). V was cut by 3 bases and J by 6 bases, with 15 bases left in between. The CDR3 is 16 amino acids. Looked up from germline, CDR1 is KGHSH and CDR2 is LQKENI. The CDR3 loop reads CASSPLRDGVNSPLHF. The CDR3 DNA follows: TGTGCCAGCTCACCCCTCCGGGACGGGGTTAATTCACCCCTCCACTTT.

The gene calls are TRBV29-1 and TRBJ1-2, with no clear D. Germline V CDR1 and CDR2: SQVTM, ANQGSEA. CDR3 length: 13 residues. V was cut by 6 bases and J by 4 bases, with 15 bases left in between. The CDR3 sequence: CSVSEGPSYGYTF. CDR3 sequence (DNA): TGCAGCGTGTCAGAGGGCCCCAGCTATGGCTACACCTTC.

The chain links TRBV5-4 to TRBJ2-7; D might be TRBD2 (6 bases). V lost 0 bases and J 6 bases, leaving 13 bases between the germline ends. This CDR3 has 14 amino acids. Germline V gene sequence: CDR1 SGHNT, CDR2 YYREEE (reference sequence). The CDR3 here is CASSLGEAGSEQYV. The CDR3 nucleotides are TGTGCCAGCAGCTTGGGGGAGGCCGGTTCCGAGCAGTACGTC.

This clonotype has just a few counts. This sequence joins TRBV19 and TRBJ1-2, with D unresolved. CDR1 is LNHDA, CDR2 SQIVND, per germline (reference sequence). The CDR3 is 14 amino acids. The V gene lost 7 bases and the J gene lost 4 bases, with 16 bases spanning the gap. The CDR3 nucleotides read TGTGCCAGTACGCGAGATCGAGGTTCCTATGGCTACACCTTC. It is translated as CASTRDRGSYGYTF.

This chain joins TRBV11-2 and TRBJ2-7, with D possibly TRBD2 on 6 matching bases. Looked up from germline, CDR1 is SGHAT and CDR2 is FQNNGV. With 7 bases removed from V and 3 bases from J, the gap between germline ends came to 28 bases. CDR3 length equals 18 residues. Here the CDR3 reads CASTFNGGRWPGYYEQYF. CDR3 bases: TGTGCCAGCACCTTTAACGGGGGTCGGTGGCCCGGGTACTACGAGCAGTACTTC. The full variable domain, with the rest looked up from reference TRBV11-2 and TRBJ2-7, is EAGVAQSPRYKIIEKRQSVAFWCNPISGHATLYWYQQILGQGPKLLIQFQNNGVVDDSQLPKDRFSAERLKGVDSTLKIQPAKLEDSAVYLCASTFNGGRWPGYYEQYFGPGTRLTVT.

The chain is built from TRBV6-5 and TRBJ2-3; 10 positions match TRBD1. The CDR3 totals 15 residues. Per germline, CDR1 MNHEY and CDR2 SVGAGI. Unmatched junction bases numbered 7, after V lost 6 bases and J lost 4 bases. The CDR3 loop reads CASRTRDRGPDTQYF. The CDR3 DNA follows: TGTGCCAGCAGGACGAGGGACAGGGGCCCAGATACGCAGTATTTT.